This T cell receptor beta chain was obtained from a study of T cell repertoires in cytomegalovirus infection. Across the whole study: Shared public TCR beta signatures pointed to both CMV infection and a matching HLA type.

A single record per CDR3 protein comes from TCRdb applying MiXCR to the reads. The data hold hundreds of thousands of distinct CDR3 sequences, with around 10% observed a single time. This CDR3 spans 14 amino acids. V lost 4 bases and J 5 bases, leaving 14 bases between the germline ends. Germline CDR1 reads SGHDN; CDR2 reads FVKESK. This clonotype was counted at least ten times. The V call is TRBV14, the J call TRBJ1-1; no reliable D call. Sequenced input: PBMCs. The TCR comes from a human donor in good health (CMV status not recorded). Some clones in this sample may be carry-over from other donors' samples. CDR3 sequence reads: CASSLQAWGTEAFF. The CDR3 DNA is TGTGCCAGCAGCCTACAAGCCTGGGGAACTGAAGCTTTCTTT.